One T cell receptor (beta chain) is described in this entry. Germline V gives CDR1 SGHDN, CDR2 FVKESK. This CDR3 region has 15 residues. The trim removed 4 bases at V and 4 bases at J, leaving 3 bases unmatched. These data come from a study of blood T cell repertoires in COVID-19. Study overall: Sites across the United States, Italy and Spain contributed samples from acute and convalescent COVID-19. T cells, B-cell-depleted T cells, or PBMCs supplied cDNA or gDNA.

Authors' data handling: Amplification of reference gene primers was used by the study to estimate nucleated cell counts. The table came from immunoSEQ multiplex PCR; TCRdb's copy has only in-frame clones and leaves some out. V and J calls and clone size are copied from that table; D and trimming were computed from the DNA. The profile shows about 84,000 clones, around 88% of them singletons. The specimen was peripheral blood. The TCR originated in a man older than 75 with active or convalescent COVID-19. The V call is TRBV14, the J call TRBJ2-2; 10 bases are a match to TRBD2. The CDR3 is CASSPSGSGTGELFF. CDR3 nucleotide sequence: TGTGCCAGCAGCCCTAGCGGGAGTGGCACCGGGGAGCTGTTTTTT.